Each of the 32 T cell receptor beta chains below was sequenced from the same sample in a study of T cell repertoires in cytomegalovirus infection. In TCRdb, the reads were re-called with MiXCR into one record per CDR3 protein. Of under 150,000 distinct CDR3 sequences listed, roughly a quarter are singletons. Their antigens remain unidentified. Material: PBMCs, sequenced either directly or after in vitro stimulation (not recorded which). Every receptor here comes from a human donor in good health (CMV status not recorded). Some clones in this sample may be carry-over from other donors' samples.

There are many counts of this clonotype. This rearrangement joins TRBV28 to TRBJ1-1; D remains ambiguous. CDR1 is MDHEN, CDR2 SYDVKM, per germline. The CDR3 covers 15 residues. Trimming took off 1 base at V and 4 bases at J, with 13 bases between the two ends. This CDR3 is CASSLSRQWGTEAFF. Here the CDR3 DNA reads TGTGCCAGCAGTTTATCCCGCCAATGGGGCACTGAAGCTTTCTTT.

This clonotype was found many times. The CDR3 DNA is TGTGCCAGCAGCACCCAATGGGGGGCACGTGATACGCAGTATTTT. Translation: CASSTQWGARDTQYF. V and J are TRBV7-2 and TRBJ2-3, with D possibly called TRBD1 or TRBD2 (6 bases each). Germline CDR1 and CDR2: SGHTA and FQGNSA. This CDR3 is built from 15 residues. V shed 5 bases and J shed 6 bases, with 18 bases lying between them.

This rearrangement joins TRBV6-6 to TRBJ1-2; weak D call: TRBD1 (6 bases). Trimming shortened V by 6 bases and J by 6 bases, and 17 bases separated the two germline ends. The CDR3 consists of 14 residues. Looked up from germline, CDR1 is MNHNY and CDR2 is SVGAGI (reference sequence). CDR3 region: CASSSIEQGNGYTF. The CDR3 region has the DNA TGTGCCAGCAGCTCGATCGAACAGGGAAATGGCTACACCTTC.

The chain employs TRBV19 and TRBJ2-5; no clear D. CDR3 length: 15 amino acids. CDR1 LNHDA and CDR2 SQIVND come from the germline V gene (reference sequence). With 3 bases removed from V and 0 bases from J, the gap between germline ends came to 11 bases. CDR3 sequence reads: CASSIETQNQETQYF. CDR3 coding DNA: TGTGCCAGTAGTATCGAGACCCAGAACCAAGAGACCCAGTACTTC.

The table lists this clonotype with many counts. The chain links TRBV7-2 to TRBJ2-1, with D perhaps TRBD1 or TRBD2 (5 bases each). Trimming removed 3 bases at V and 4 bases at J, with 13 bases between. Germline values: CDR1 SGHTA, CDR2 FQGNSA. The CDR3 has 15 residues. DNA of the CDR3: TGTGCCAGCAGCTTGGGACCGAGTGGGTACAATGAGCAGTTCTTC. Translation: CASSLGPSGYNEQFF.

The J gene is TRBJ1-1, the V gene TRBV15; D unclear. The germline V gene has CDR1 LNHNV and CDR2 YYDKDF (reference sequence). V lost 5 bases, J lost 3 bases, and 13 bases lay in between. The CDR3 contains 14 residues. Here the CDR3 reads CATSPWIRDTEAFF. For the CDR3, the DNA is TGTGCCACCAGCCCATGGATCCGGGACACTGAAGCTTTCTTT.

This clonotype has more than one count but fewer than ten. J is TRBJ1-2 and V is TRBV7-2; a weak D match, TRBD1 (6 bases). The CDR3 consists of 13 residues. Deletions cut 6 bases from V and 4 bases from J, with 12 bases between. Germline-derived CDR1 and CDR2 are SGHTA and FQGNSA. This CDR3 is CASSFTGSYGYTF. The CDR3 DNA reads as TGTGCCAGCAGTTTTACAGGGTCCTATGGCTACACCTTC. Full variable domain (outside the CDR3, taken from reference TRBV7-2 and TRBJ1-2): GAGVSQSPSNKVTEKGKDVELRCDPISGHTALYWYRQSLGQGLEFLIYFQGNSAPDKSGLPSDRFSAERTGGSVSTLTIQRTQQEDSAVYLCASSFTGSYGYTFGSGTRLTVV.

The V call is TRBV7-6, the J call TRBJ2-7, with D perhaps matching TRBD1 or TRBD2 (5 bases each). CDR1 is SGHVS and CDR2 is FNYEAQ in the germline V gene. V was pared by 8 bases and J by 0 bases, with 14 bases between. The CDR3 has 14 amino acids. In nucleotides, the CDR3 is TGTGCCAGCGTCGGGGACCTGAGCTCCTACGAGCAGTACTTC. It encodes CASVGDLSSYEQYF.

This clonotype was seen ten or more times. This chain uses TRBV5-4 with TRBJ2-6; the match to TRBD2 covers 8 bases. CDR1 is SGHNT and CDR2 is YYREEE in the germline V gene (reference sequence). The J segment lost 0 bases and the V segment lost 1 base, leaving 6 bases of the junction unmatched. The CDR3 consists of 18 residues. The CDR3 loop reads CASSLPGGGGSGANVLTF. Written as DNA, the CDR3 is TGTGCCAGCAGCTTGCCGGGGGGGGGGGGCTCTGGGGCCAACGTCCTGACTTTC. Full variable domain (missing parts from reference TRBV5-4 and TRBJ2-6): ETGVTQSPTHLIKTRGQQVTLRCSSQSGHNTVSWYQQALGQGPQFIFQYYREEENGRGNFPPRFSGLQFPNYSSELNVNALELDDSALYLCASSLPGGGGSGANVLTFGAGSRLTVL.

This clonotype has a count of ten or more. The chain employs TRBV28 and TRBJ2-1; 8 bases fit TRBD1. Germline loops: CDR1 MDHEN, CDR2 SYDVKM. The CDR3 is 13 residues long. The J segment lost 3 bases and the V segment lost 7 bases, leaving 2 bases of the junction unmatched. DNA of the CDR3: TGTGCCAGCACCGGGACAGGCTACAATGAGCAGTTCTTC. This gives the protein CASTGTGYNEQFF. Full variable domain (rest looked up from reference TRBV28 and TRBJ2-1): DVKVTQSSRYLVKRTGEKVFLECVQDMDHENMFWYRQDPGLGLRLIYFSYDVKMKEKGDIPEGYSVSREKKERFSLILESASTNQTSMYLCASTGTGYNEQFFGPGTRLTVL.

The chain uses TRBV20-1 and TRBJ2-1; no clear D gene. CDR3 size: 14 residues. Trimming left V 7 bases short and J 3 bases short, with 16 bases between. Per the germline V gene, CDR1 is DFQATT and CDR2 is SNEGSKA (reference sequence). CDR3 region: CSVDPLQNYNEQFF. The CDR3, as DNA: TGCAGTGTAGACCCTCTTCAAAACTACAATGAGCAGTTCTTC.

V usage is TRBV7-2 and J usage is TRBJ2-1; 7 bases align to TRBD2. Germline assignment: CDR1 SGHTA and CDR2 FQGNSA. The CDR3 is 17 residues long. With 0 bases clipped from V and 3 bases from J, the junction kept 8 bases outside the gene matches. Here the CDR3 reads CASSLAKFQRDYNEQFF. The CDR3 DNA is TGTGCCAGCAGCTTAGCGAAATTTCAGCGGGACTACAATGAGCAGTTCTTC.

The chain employs TRBV7-6 and TRBJ2-7; TRBD1 is a possible D gene (6 bases). CDR1 is SGHVS, CDR2 FNYEAQ, per germline. This CDR3 is 15 amino acids long. The V end lost 3 bases, the J end lost 2 bases, and 14 bases lay between the germline ends. CDR3 residues: CASSFSRTAPYEQYF. The CDR3 DNA sequence: TGTGCCAGCAGCTTTAGCCGGACAGCACCCTACGAGCAGTACTTC. Based on the CDR3 plus reference TRBV7-6 and TRBJ2-7, the full variable domain is GAGVSQSPRYKVTKRGQDVALRCDPISGHVSLYWYRQALGQGPEFLTYFNYEAQQDKSGLPNDRFSAERPEGSISTLTIQRTEQRDSAMYRCASSFSRTAPYEQYFGPGTRLTVT.

This clonotype was seen many times. CDR3 in amino acids: CASSLPGQIMNTEAFF. The CDR3 bases are TGTGCCAGCAGCTTACCGGGACAGATTATGAACACTGAAGCTTTCTTT. The chain links TRBV7-8 to TRBJ1-1; 7 bases map to TRBD1. The germline V gene encodes CDR1 SGHVS and CDR2 FQNEAQ. This CDR3 contains 16 residues. V shed 2 bases and J 0 bases; nucleotides not matched to a gene: 6.

There are a few counts of this clonotype. The CDR3 loop is CASSPPGGGQETQYF. For the CDR3, the DNA is TGTGCCAGCAGCCCCCCGGGAGGGGGCCAAGAGACCCAGTACTTC. This chain joins TRBV11-2 and TRBJ2-5, with 8 bases aligning to TRBD2. Germline V gene sequence: CDR1 SGHAT, CDR2 FQNNGV. The V gene end was trimmed by 5 bases and the J gene end by 1 base; junction bases not matched to a gene: 6. The CDR3 runs to 15 residues.

The chain uses TRBV7-2 and TRBJ2-5; 10 nucleotides align to TRBD2. Germline CDR1 and CDR2: SGHTA and FQGNSA. V lost 2 bases and J lost 7; bases outside the gene matches: 7. This CDR3 spans 15 amino acids. The CDR3, as DNA: TGTGCCAGCAGCTTAAGTAGCGGGAGGTTTGTGACCCAGTACTTC. Translated: CASSLSSGRFVTQYF.

V gene TRBV6-6 combines with J gene TRBJ1-5; D is unclear. Per germline, CDR1 MNHNY and CDR2 SVGAGI (reference sequence). Trimming pared 0 bases from V and 3 bases from J, leaving 15 bases between. This CDR3 contains 17 residues. For the CDR3, the DNA is TGTGCCAGCAGTTACTCTCGGAGGGAAGGGCTCAATCAGCCCCAGCATTTT. It specifies CASSYSRREGLNQPQHF.

V is TRBV7-2 and J is TRBJ2-1; D remains ambiguous. The CDR3 has 14 residues. Per germline, CDR1 SGHTA and CDR2 FQGNSA. With 5 bases removed from V and 0 bases from J, the gap between germline ends came to 8 bases. Here the CDR3 reads CASSLSSSYNEQFF. The DNA for the CDR3 is TGTGCCAGCAGCCTCTCCAGCTCCTACAATGAGCAGTTCTTC.

This clonotype has a handful of counts. The rearrangement joins TRBV4-1 to TRBJ2-5; a weak D match, TRBD2 (6 bases). The V gene's germline CDR1 is MGHRA and CDR2 YSYEKL. The ends were cut back, 0 bases at V and 2 bases at J, with 13 bases in the middle. CDR3 length equals 16 residues. CDR3 region: CASSQDPAGRQETQYF. The DNA of the CDR3 is TGCGCCAGCAGCCAAGATCCGGCGGGGCGGCAAGAGACCCAGTACTTC.

The table lists this clonotype with a few counts. The chain has TRBV20-1 and TRBJ2-1, with TRBD2 identical over 14 bases. V lost 4 bases and J lost 8; bases outside the gene matches: 19. Germline V CDR1 and CDR2: DFQATT, SNEGSKA (reference sequence). The CDR3 is made up of 19 amino acids. CDR3 bases: TGCAGTGCTACCAGTATACAAGGGACTAGCGGGAGTCCCCCCGATGAGCAGTTCTTC. This gives the protein CSATSIQGTSGSPPDEQFF.

The genes are TRBV7-6 and TRBJ2-3, with 13 bases lining up with TRBD2. The CDR3 extends over 17 amino acids. Germline CDR1 is SGHVS and CDR2 is FNYEAQ. The ends lost 3 bases at V and 0 bases at J; junction bases unmatched: 3. CDR3 residues: CASSLGTSGASTDTQYF. The CDR3 nucleotides read TGTGCCAGCAGCTTGGGGACTAGCGGGGCTAGCACAGATACGCAGTATTTT.

Details on this clonotype: A much larger clone is a single base away; this may be a read error. The chain recombines TRBV7-2 with TRBJ1-3, with D unresolved. This CDR3 contains 16 residues. Germline V gene lookup returns CDR1 SGHTA and CDR2 FQGNSA. The V end was cut by 0 bases, the J end by 3 bases, with 12 bases between. The CDR3 spells CASSLAGVRVGNTIYF. CDR3 DNA: TGTGCCAGCAGCTTAGCGGGCGTAAGGGTTGGAAACACCATATATTTT.

The V call is TRBV11-3, the J call TRBJ2-4; 8 bases line up with TRBD1. Germline lookup yields CDR1 SGHNT and CDR2 YENEEA. The V segment lost 10 bases and the J segment 8 bases; nucleotides outside the gene matches: 16. The CDR3 has 15 residues. The CDR3: CATSTGVADSDIQYF. The CDR3 DNA reads TGTGCCACGTCGACAGGGGTAGCTGATTCGGACATTCAGTACTTC. Full variable domain (remainder filled in from reference TRBV11-3 and TRBJ2-4): EAGVVQSPRYKIIEKKQPVAFWCNPISGHNTLYWYLQNLGQGPELLIRYENEEAVDDSQLPKDRFSAERLKGVDSTLKIQPAELGDSAVYLCATSTGVADSDIQYFGAGTRLSVL.

This clonotype was picked up a small number of times. The chain links TRBV19 to TRBJ2-1; 12 nucleotides line up with TRBD2. The CDR3 extends over 16 amino acids. Germline V gene lookup returns CDR1 LNHDA and CDR2 SQIVND (reference sequence). V shed 9 bases and J 3 bases; nucleotides not matched to a gene: 9. CDR3 sequence: CASREGGLAGYNEQFF. The CDR3 bases are TGTGCCAGCAGGGAGGGGGGACTAGCGGGCTACAATGAGCAGTTCTTC.

Only a few counts were recorded for this clonotype. The chain combines TRBV6-1 with TRBJ2-3; TRBD2 matches at 8 bases. This CDR3 region has 14 residues. Unmatched junction bases numbered 9, after V lost 7 bases and J lost 6 bases. The germline CDR1 and CDR2 sequences are MNHNS and SASEGT. CDR3 loop: CASTPGAGADTQYF. The CDR3, as DNA: TGTGCCAGCACCCCCGGAGCGGGAGCGGATACGCAGTATTTT.

This clonotype was found many times. The chain uses TRBV7-9 and TRBJ1-6; possibly TRBD1 for D (6 bases). There are 15 residues in the CDR3. Trimming pared 1 base from V and 5 bases from J, leaving 9 bases between. Germline assignment: CDR1 SEHNR and CDR2 FQNEAQ (reference sequence). CDR3 region: CASSLGGADNSPLHF. The CDR3 bases are TGTGCCAGCAGCTTAGGGGGGGCGGATAATTCACCCCTCCACTTT. The whole variable domain, filled in from reference TRBV7-9 and TRBJ1-6, reads DTGVSQNPRHKITKRGQNVTFRCDPISEHNRLYWYRQTLGQGPEFLTYFQNEAQLEKSRLLSDRFSAERPKGSFSTLEIQRTEQGDSAMYLCASSLGGADNSPLHFGNGTRLTVT.

The rearrangement links TRBV19 to TRBJ2-1; unclear D gene. From germline, CDR1 is LNHDA and CDR2 SQIVND (reference sequence). The germline V and J ends were trimmed by 3 bases and 0 bases, with 9 bases remaining between them. The CDR3 is 15 amino acids. The CDR3 here is CASSMVRSSYNEQFF. The CDR3 DNA follows: TGTGCCAGTAGTATGGTACGTAGCTCCTACAATGAGCAGTTCTTC.

The rearrangement uses TRBV30 and TRBJ2-3, with 7 nucleotides matching TRBD1. V shed 2 bases and J 6 bases; nucleotides not matched to a gene: 11. CDR3 length equals 15 residues. Germline CDR1 and CDR2: GTSNPN and SVGIG (reference sequence). The CDR3 loop is CAWSKGQDAPDTQYF. In nucleotides, the CDR3 is TGTGCCTGGAGTAAAGGACAGGATGCTCCGGATACGCAGTATTTT.

The chain recombines TRBV19 with TRBJ1-1, with D perhaps matching TRBD1 (6 bases). The CDR3 is 12 amino acids. Trimming removed 6 bases from V and 4 bases from J, with 9 bases in between. From germline, CDR1 is LNHDA and CDR2 SQIVND (reference sequence). The DNA for the CDR3 is TGTGCCAGTAGCCAGGGGTTCACTGAAGCTTTCTTT. Its protein product is CASSQGFTEAFF.

The chain links TRBV6-2 or TRBV6-3 to TRBJ1-4; D is unresolved. The CDR3 runs to 14 residues. The V end lost 0 bases, the J end lost 10 bases, and 12 bases lay between the germline ends. Germline loops: CDR1 MNHEY, CDR2 SVGEGT. The CDR3 is CASSYSGISGKLFF. For the CDR3, the DNA is TGTGCCAGCAGTTACTCGGGGATTTCCGGAAAACTGTTTTTT.

The chain has TRBV11-2 and TRBJ2-2; D call uncertain. The V gene's germline CDR1 is SGHAT and CDR2 FQNNGV. V lost 0 bases and J lost 13, with 15 bases in between. CDR3 length: 14 residues. CDR3 bases: TGTGCCAGCAGCTTAGATCTCCTAGAAATTGGGCTGTTTTTT. Translation gives CASSLDLLEIGLFF.

This clonotype came up a few times. The chain links TRBV19 to TRBJ2-1; D possibly corresponds to TRBD2 (6 bases). Per the germline V gene, CDR1 is LNHDA and CDR2 is SQIVND (reference sequence). The CDR3 runs to 16 residues. Trimming removed 3 bases from V and 8 bases from J, with 20 bases in between. CDR3 loop: CASSIRPGVLVDEQFF. CDR3 DNA: TGTGCCAGTAGTATTCGCCCGGGAGTGCTTGTCGATGAGCAGTTCTTC. Complete variable domain (other parts from reference TRBV19 and TRBJ2-1): DGGITQSPKYLFRKEGQNVTLSCEQNLNHDAMYWYRQDPGQGLRLIYYSQIVNDFQKGDIAEGYSVSREKKESFPLTVTSAQKNPTAFYLCASSIRPGVLVDEQFFGPGTRLTVL.